This T cell receptor beta chain came from a study of radiotherapy plus CTLA-4 blockade in lung cancer. Method: immunoSEQ multiplex PCR; TCRdb's copy keeps in-frame clones and lacks some. The profile shows about 120,000 clones, approximately 90% of them singletons. This CDR3 is built from 17 residues. The junction had 14 bases not matched to a gene; V was cut back by 5 bases and J by 1 base. Germline V gene sequence: CDR1 SEHNR, CDR2 FQNEAQ (reference sequence). Turning to this clone: Its target is unknown.

Study results and limitations: Subsequent to radiotherapy plus ipilimumab, tumor-derived TCR clones underwent expansion in blood.

In chemo-refractory metastatic non-small-cell lung cancer, patients got ipilimumab CTLA-4 blockade together with focal radiation. This TCR was sampled from a human donor with non-small cell lung cancer that progressed on radiotherapy plus ipilimumab. This rearrangement joins TRBV7-9 to TRBJ2-7; TRBD1 matches at 7 bases. The starting material was peripheral blood, obtained from a patient treated with radiotherapy plus ipilimumab. CDR3 region: CASSPLGTASISYEQYF. CDR3 nucleotide sequence: TGTGCCAGCAGCCCATTAGGGACAGCCTCTATTTCCTACGAGCAGTACTTC.